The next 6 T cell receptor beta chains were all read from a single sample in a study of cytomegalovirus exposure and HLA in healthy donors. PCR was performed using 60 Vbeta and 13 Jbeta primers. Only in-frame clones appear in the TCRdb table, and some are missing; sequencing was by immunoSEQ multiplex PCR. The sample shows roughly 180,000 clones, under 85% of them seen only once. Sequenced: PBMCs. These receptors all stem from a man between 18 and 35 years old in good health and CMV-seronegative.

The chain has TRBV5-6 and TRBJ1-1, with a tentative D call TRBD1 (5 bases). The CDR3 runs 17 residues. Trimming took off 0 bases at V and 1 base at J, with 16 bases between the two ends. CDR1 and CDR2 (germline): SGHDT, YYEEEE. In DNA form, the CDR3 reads TGTGCCAGCAGCTTGGTAGAAAAGGGGTACCAGAACACTGAAGCTTTCTTT. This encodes CASSLVEKGYQNTEAFF.

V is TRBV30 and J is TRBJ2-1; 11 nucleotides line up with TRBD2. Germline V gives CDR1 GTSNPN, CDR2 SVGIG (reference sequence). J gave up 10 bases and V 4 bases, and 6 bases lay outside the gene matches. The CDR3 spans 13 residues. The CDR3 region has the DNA TGTGCCTGGACACGTTTAGCGGGAGGGGAGCAGTTCTTC. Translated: CAWTRLAGGEQFF. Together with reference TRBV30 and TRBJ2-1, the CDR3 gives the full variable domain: SQTIHQWPATLVQPVGSPLSLECTVEGTSNPNLYWYRQAAGRGLQLLFYSVGIGQISSEVPQNLSASRPQDRQFILSSKKLLLSDSGFYLCAWTRLAGGEQFFGPGTRLTVL.

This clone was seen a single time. As DNA, the CDR3 is TGTGCCAGCTCCCACGGTAGACAGGGAACAGATACGCAGTATTTT. This encodes CASSHGRQGTDTQYF. The rearrangement uses TRBV18 and TRBJ2-3, with 7 bases fitting TRBD1. CDR1 and CDR2 (germline): KGHSH, LQKENI. V trimming: 6 bases; J trimming: 3 bases; junction bases outside the gene matches: 9. The CDR3 spans 15 residues.

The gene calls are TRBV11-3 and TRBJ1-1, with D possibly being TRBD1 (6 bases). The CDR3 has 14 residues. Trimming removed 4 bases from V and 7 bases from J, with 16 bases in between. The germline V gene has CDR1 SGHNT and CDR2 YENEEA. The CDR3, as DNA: TGTGCCAGCAGCTGGCGGACAGATACAAATGAAGCTTTCTTT. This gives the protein CASSWRTDTNEAFF.

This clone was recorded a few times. CDR3 loop: CASSLDPRGFDEQYF. The CDR3, as DNA: TGTGCCAGCAGCTTAGACCCTAGGGGTTTCGACGAGCAGTACTTC. The rearrangement joins TRBV5-4 to TRBJ2-7; a weak D match, TRBD1 (5 bases). The germline V gene has CDR1 SGHNT and CDR2 YYREEE (reference sequence). This CDR3 spans 15 amino acids. V shed 2 bases and J shed 5 bases, with 17 bases lying between them.

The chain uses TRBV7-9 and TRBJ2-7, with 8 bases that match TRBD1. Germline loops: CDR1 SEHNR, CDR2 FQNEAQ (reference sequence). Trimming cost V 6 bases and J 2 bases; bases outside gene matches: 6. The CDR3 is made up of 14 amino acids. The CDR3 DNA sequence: TGTGCCAGCAGTCGACAGGGGTCCCCCTACGAGCAGTACTTC. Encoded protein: CASSRQGSPYEQYF.